A single sample is the source of the 2 T cell receptor beta chains below, sequenced in a study of molecular identifiers for immune sequencing clone quantification. TCRdb re-called the PCR reads with MiXCR, one entry per CDR3 protein. In the table there are about 12,000 distinct CDR3 sequences, about 15% of which are singletons. Specimen: naive CD8+ T cells from blood, with Jurkat cell RNA spiked in. The subset here: FACS-sorted CD8+CD4-CCR7+CD45RA+ naive T cells. The receptors originated from a human donor in good health. Some libraries in this study had Jurkat cell RNA spiked in.

Worth noting for this clonotype: Possible read error: a much larger clone is one base away. The chain employs TRBV7-9 and TRBJ2-7; perhaps TRBD2 as D (5 bases). Per germline, CDR1 SEHNR and CDR2 FQNEAQ (reference sequence). This CDR3 is 12 amino acids long. CDR3 region: CTSSLGEGEQYF. The CDR3 region has the DNA TGTACCAGCAGCTTAGGAGAGGGCGAGCAGTACTTC.

Worth noting for this clonotype: The conserved phenylalanine or tryptophan is not found at the CDR3 terminus, so this likely reflects a read error. V is TRBV4-1 and J is TRBJ1-1; 10 bases match TRBD1. In germline, CDR1 is MGHRA, CDR2 YSYEKL. The junction had 13 bases not matched to a gene; V was cut back by 3 bases and J by 0 bases. This CDR3 has 19 amino acids. CDR3 protein: CASSHRARDRGPMNTEAFL. Here the CDR3 DNA reads TGCGCCAGCAGCCATCGAGCCCGGGACAGGGGACCTATGAACACTGAAGCTTTCCTT.